The 31 T cell receptor beta chains below were found in one sample sequenced in a study of cytomegalovirus exposure and HLA in healthy donors. 60 Vbeta and 13 Jbeta primers were used in PCR. The method was immunoSEQ multiplex PCR; TCRdb's version includes in-frame clones alone and lacks a portion of them. The sample shows 150,000 to 200,000 clones, 70% to 80% of them seen only once. The sample taken for sequencing was PBMCs. The receptors here all came from a man aged 35-49 years in good health and CMV-seronegative.

The count of this clone is one. One end of the junction is discordant with germline, which a read error may explain. The chain employs TRBV9 and TRBJ2-4; a weak D match, TRBD1 (6 bases). The CDR3 spans 14 residues. Germline V gene sequence: CDR1 SGDLS, CDR2 YYNGEE. The CDR3 region is CVSSAGDAKNIQYF. In DNA, the CDR3 is TGTGTCAGCAGCGCAGGGGATGCCAAAAACATTCAGTACTTC.

The genes are TRBV19 and TRBJ1-1, with D uncertain. Germline V gene sequence: CDR1 LNHDA, CDR2 SQIVND (reference sequence). With 2 bases removed from V and 1 base from J, the gap between germline ends came to 11 bases. CDR3 length equals 15 residues. The CDR3 region has the DNA TGTGCCAGTAGTATAAGTGGAGGAGCGAACACTGAAGCTTTCTTT. Its translation is CASSISGGANTEAFF.

In this sample, this clone turned up once. This chain connects TRBV21-1 to TRBJ2-7; the DNA was not compared with TRBD1, the D call given in the table. TRBV21-1 is a pseudogene. This CDR3 has 22 amino acids. CDR3 sequence reads: CASSKGDRVNDGRCPKGYEQYF. The CDR3 region has the DNA TGTGCCAGCAGCAAGGGGGACAGGGTAAACGACGGGAGGTGCCCGAAGGGCTACGAGCAGTACTTC.

The chain carries TRBV6-1 and TRBJ2-3; D remains ambiguous. V dropped 3 bases and J dropped 4 bases, with 17 bases sitting between them. Germline V gene sequence: CDR1 MNHNS, CDR2 SASEGT. CDR3 size: 16 residues. The CDR3, as DNA: TGTGCCAGCAGTGACAGCGCCAACTCCCCGGCAGATACGCAGTATTTT. Residues: CASSDSANSPADTQYF.

The rearrangement uses TRBV5-1 and TRBJ2-2; a possible D gene is TRBD2 (5 bases). This CDR3 has 14 residues. V dropped 5 bases and J dropped 5 bases, with 13 bases sitting between them. The V gene's germline CDR1 is SGHRS and CDR2 YFSETQ. The CDR3 loop is CASRVGRGTGELFF. CDR3 bases: TGCGCCAGCAGGGTGGGAAGAGGGACCGGGGAGCTGTTTTTT.

This clone was detected only a few times. This chain links TRBV4-1 with TRBJ2-1, with D possibly matching TRBD2 (6 bases). V was shortened by 1 base and J by 4 bases, with 11 bases between the two germline ends. The CDR3 runs 15 residues. Germline CDR1 MGHRA, CDR2 YSYEKL. The DNA of the CDR3 is TGCGCCAGCAGCCAAGGGGAGGACGAGTACAATGAGCAGTTCTTC. Protein: CASSQGEDEYNEQFF.

The chain employs TRBV14 and TRBJ2-6, with 7 positions matching TRBD1. V lost 5 bases and J lost 4; bases outside the gene matches: 8. Germline V lookup: CDR1 SGHDN, CDR2 FVKESK. The CDR3 covers 16 residues. The chain's CDR3 is CASSDKGAPGANVLTF. The CDR3 DNA follows: TGTGCCAGCAGCGACAAGGGGGCGCCAGGGGCCAACGTCCTGACTTTC.

This clone has just a few counts. The chain is built from TRBV6-1 and TRBJ2-1; perhaps TRBD2 as D (5 bases). The CDR3 spans 16 residues. Germline V gives CDR1 MNHNS, CDR2 SASEGT. The germline V and J ends were trimmed by 1 base and 3 bases, with 13 bases remaining between them. CDR3 protein: CASSEGRGSRYNEQFF. The CDR3 bases are TGTGCCAGCAGTGAAGGCCGCGGGTCCCGCTACAATGAGCAGTTCTTC.

The gene calls are TRBV19 and TRBJ1-1; TRBD1 matches 10 bases. This CDR3 contains 16 residues. From germline, CDR1 is LNHDA and CDR2 SQIVND (reference sequence). The V segment lost 3 bases and the J segment 4 bases; nucleotides outside the gene matches: 8. CDR3 loop: CASSIGPGQGITEAFF. For the CDR3, the DNA is TGTGCCAGTAGTATCGGGCCGGGACAGGGGATCACTGAAGCTTTCTTT.

The chain uses TRBV6-1 and TRBJ1-3; the D is unclear. Trimming took off 3 bases at V and 0 bases at J, with 12 bases between the two ends. The CDR3 extends over 16 amino acids. CDR1 is MNHNS and CDR2 is SASEGT in the germline V gene. The CDR3 region has the DNA TGTGCCAGCAGTGATGGAGGCAGCCTCTCTGGAAACACCATATATTTT. The encoded protein is CASSDGGSLSGNTIYF.

The CDR3 here is CASSEVDRGQYF. DNA for the CDR3: TGTGCCAGCAGTGAAGTAGACAGGGGGCAGTATTTT. This chain joins TRBV6-1 and TRBJ2-3; 8 nucleotides agree with TRBD1. V gave up 1 base and J gave up 11 bases; unmatched junction bases: 2. Germline CDR1 is MNHNS and CDR2 is SASEGT. This CDR3 region has 12 residues.

The chain links TRBV5-1 to TRBJ2-2, with 12 bases identical to TRBD2. This CDR3 has 15 amino acids. Germline V gives CDR1 SGHRS, CDR2 YFSETQ. V was pared by 4 bases and J by 8 bases, with 6 bases of the junction left unmatched. The CDR3, as DNA: TGCGCCAGCAGCCACGGGACTAGCGGGCAAGGGGAGCTGTTTTTT. The encoded protein is CASSHGTSGQGELFF.

This clone has only a few counts. The genes are TRBV28 and TRBJ1-2; D gene ambiguous. The CDR3 loop spans 14 amino acids. V lost 3 bases and J lost 12, with 20 bases in between. Germline values: CDR1 MDHEN, CDR2 SYDVKM. The CDR3 sequence is CASSFTDQIQGHTF. DNA of the CDR3: TGTGCCAGCAGTTTTACAGATCAGATACAAGGCCACACCTTC.

This chain connects TRBV12-1 to TRBJ2-4; TRBD1, the table's D call, lacks a check against the DNA. TRBV12-1 is described as a pseudogene. The CDR3 runs to 18 residues. CDR3 residues: CASSLPSSPGQGKNIQYF. The CDR3 region has the DNA TGTGCCAGCAGCTTGCCTAGTTCACCGGGACAGGGAAAAAACATTCAGTACTTC.

A single count supports this clone. The chain recombines TRBV11-1 with TRBJ2-7, with 10 bases lining up with TRBD1. The CDR3 extends over 14 amino acids. CDR1 is SGHAT and CDR2 is FQDESV in the germline V gene (reference sequence). The V segment lost 3 bases and the J segment 4 bases; nucleotides outside the gene matches: 3. The CDR3 loop is CASSFQGQGYEQYF. The CDR3 DNA reads TGTGCCAGCAGCTTTCAGGGACAGGGGTACGAGCAGTACTTC.

This clone was seen more than once but under ten times. The chain has TRBV6-5 and TRBJ2-7, with D possibly matching TRBD1 (5 bases). Germline V lookup: CDR1 MNHEY, CDR2 SVGAGI. The V gene lost 0 bases and the J gene lost 2 bases, with 11 bases spanning the gap. This CDR3 comprises 15 residues. CDR3 residues: CASSYSAGPTYEQYF. For the CDR3, the DNA is TGTGCCAGCAGTTACTCGGCAGGGCCAACCTACGAGCAGTACTTC.

The rearrangement links TRBV6-6 to TRBJ2-7; tentatively, D is TRBD2 (5 bases). Germline loops: CDR1 MNHNY, CDR2 SVGAGI (reference sequence). Deletions cut 6 bases from V and 2 bases from J, with 14 bases between. This CDR3 contains 14 residues. In DNA, the CDR3 is TGTGCCAGCAGAGTACGGGATCAAACCTACGAGCAGTACTTC. Its protein product is CASRVRDQTYEQYF.

V and J are TRBV4-1 and TRBJ1-1; D is possibly TRBD1 (6 bases). In germline, CDR1 is MGHRA, CDR2 YSYEKL. The CDR3 runs 14 residues. Deletions cut 6 bases from V and 5 bases from J, with 16 bases between. CDR3: CASSGFLRGTEAFF. The CDR3 nucleotides are TGCGCCAGCAGTGGGTTTCTAAGGGGGACTGAAGCTTTCTTT.

V usage is TRBV10-3 and J usage is TRBJ2-1, with 11 bases fitting TRBD2. Germline values: CDR1 ENHRY, CDR2 SYGVKD. CDR3 length equals 14 residues. The V segment lost 10 bases and the J segment 7 bases; nucleotides outside the gene matches: 9. This chain's CDR3 is CATGTSGALNEQFF. Here the CDR3 DNA reads TGTGCCACCGGGACTAGCGGAGCCCTTAATGAGCAGTTCTTC.

Only a few counts were recorded for this clone. This chain joins TRBV19 and TRBJ2-1, with D tentatively TRBD2 (5 bases). The germline V gene encodes CDR1 LNHDA and CDR2 SQIVND (reference sequence). Trimming stripped 4 bases from V and 12 bases from J, with 13 bases between. CDR3 length equals 12 residues. The CDR3 region has the DNA TGTGCCAGTAGTACAAGAGGGCCGGTGCAGTTCTTC. Translation: CASSTRGPVQFF.

The chain is built from TRBV27 and TRBJ2-6; possible D gene TRBD1, 5 bases. Germline-derived CDR1 and CDR2 are MNHEY and SMNVEV (reference sequence). The CDR3 covers 14 residues. V was cut by 5 bases and J by 5 bases, with 10 bases left in between. The CDR3, as DNA: TGTGCCAGCAGTGGACAAGCTTGGGCCAACGTCCTGACTTTC. Translating gives CASSGQAWANVLTF.

This clone has just a few counts. V gene TRBV25-1 combines with J gene TRBJ2-1; 7 positions agree with TRBD1. Trimming removed 6 bases from V and 4 bases from J; junction bases left unmatched: 9. From germline, CDR1 is MGHDK and CDR2 SYGVNS. This CDR3 has 15 residues. Here the CDR3 reads CASSTDRVVYNEQFF. For the CDR3, the DNA is TGTGCCAGCAGCACAGACAGGGTGGTGTACAATGAGCAGTTCTTC.

This clone was found once. The chain is built from TRBV2 and TRBJ2-3; 11 nucleotides align to TRBD2. V gave up 5 bases and J gave up 2 bases; unmatched junction bases: 6. Germline-derived CDR1 and CDR2 are SNHLY and FYNNEI. This CDR3 is built from 16 residues. CDR3 bases: TGTGCCAGCAGTCGCTTAGCGGGAGGGACCACAGATACGCAGTATTTT. Translated: CASSRLAGGTTDTQYF.

V usage is TRBV5-1 and J usage is TRBJ2-7; TRBD1 agrees at 7 bases. Germline loops: CDR1 SGHRS, CDR2 YFSETQ. This CDR3 is 15 amino acids long. V shed 0 bases, J shed 2 bases, and the junction held 5 bases outside the gene matches. The CDR3 region is CASSLVGQLTYEQYF. The CDR3 DNA reads as TGCGCCAGCAGCTTGGTGGGACAGCTAACCTACGAGCAGTACTTC.

This clone was observed a few times. J is TRBJ2-7 and V is TRBV18, with 8 bases identical to TRBD1. This CDR3 region has 16 residues. Germline CDR1 and CDR2: KGHSH and LQKENI. Trimming took 5 bases from V and 0 from J; bases not matched to a gene: 9. CDR3 sequence reads: CASSSRGDRFSYEQYF. CDR3 DNA sequence: TGTGCCAGCTCATCAAGGGGGGACAGGTTCTCCTACGAGCAGTACTTC.

CDR3 nucleotide sequence: TGTGCCAGCATGACACTGGGAGCCGGGGAGCTGTTTTTT. Translating it yields CASMTLGAGELFF. J is TRBJ2-2 and V is TRBV9; TRBD2 might be the D (5 bases). Germline CDR1 is SGDLS and CDR2 is YYNGEE. Trimming removed 6 bases at V and 6 bases at J, with 12 bases between. The CDR3 has 13 amino acids.

This chain joins TRBV19 and TRBJ1-5; the D gene is possibly TRBD1 (5 bases). The CDR3 totals 16 residues. Trimming took 0 bases from V and 4 from J, leaving 13 bases between them. Germline lookup yields CDR1 LNHDA and CDR2 SQIVND (reference sequence). Here the CDR3 reads CASSIDRQGKNQPQHF. As DNA, the CDR3 is TGTGCCAGTAGTATAGATCGGCAGGGAAAGAATCAGCCCCAGCATTTT. Together with reference TRBV19 and TRBJ1-5, the CDR3 gives the full variable domain: DGGITQSPKYLFRKEGQNVTLSCEQNLNHDAMYWYRQDPGQGLRLIYYSQIVNDFQKGDIAEGYSVSREKKESFPLTVTSAQKNPTAFYLCASSIDRQGKNQPQHFGDGTRLSIL.

The chain couples TRBV6-5 to TRBJ2-1, with 7 bases aligning to TRBD2. The CDR3 runs 15 residues. With V trimmed by 0 bases and J by 1 base, 0 bases remained unmatched. The germline V gene encodes CDR1 MNHEY and CDR2 SVGAGI. The CDR3 spells CASSYSSGSYNEQFF. CDR3 nucleotide sequence: TGTGCCAGCAGTTACTCTAGCGGGTCCTACAATGAGCAGTTCTTC.

The rearrangement links TRBV9 to TRBJ2-1, with 7 bases aligning to TRBD1. The CDR3 runs to 15 residues. The V gene end was trimmed by 0 bases and the J gene end by 2 bases; junction bases not matched to a gene: 2. Germline V gene sequence: CDR1 SGDLS, CDR2 YYNGEE. In nucleotides, the CDR3 is TGTGCCAGCAGCGTAGGACAGGGACCCTACAATGAGCAGTTCTTC. This gives the protein CASSVGQGPYNEQFF.

The chain employs TRBV5-1 and TRBJ2-3; 14 bases match TRBD2. In germline, CDR1 is SGHRS, CDR2 YFSETQ. This CDR3 is 17 amino acids long. V shed 4 bases and J 3 bases; nucleotides not matched to a gene: 7. DNA for the CDR3: TGCGCCAGCAGCGCTCCGGGACTAGCGGGAGAAACAGATACGCAGTATTTT. Protein: CASSAPGLAGETDTQYF.

With respect to this clone: Other DNA sequences of this sample code for an identical CDR3. The chain combines TRBV5-4 with TRBJ1-1, with D perhaps matching TRBD1 (6 bases). Germline CDR1 reads SGHNT; CDR2 reads YYREEE (reference sequence). V was pared by 8 bases and J by 3 bases, with 17 bases between. The CDR3 is made up of 14 amino acids. The CDR3 loop reads CASSPTGRDTEAFF. The DNA for the CDR3 is TGTGCCAGTAGCCCTACAGGGCGGGACACTGAAGCTTTCTTT.